These 14 T cell receptor beta chains came from one sample sequenced in a study of T cell repertoires in cytomegalovirus infection. TCRdb re-analysed the reads in MiXCR, keeping a single row per CDR3 protein. The sample contains approximately 390,000 distinct CDR3 sequences, about 34% of which appear only once. For these receptors, no antigen is known. The sample was cultured PBMCs, taken from culture after CMV antigen stimulation. These receptors were obtained from a human donor in good health (CMV status not recorded). Some clones in this sample may be carry-over from other donors' samples.

This clonotype appeared a single time. This chain uses TRBV6-2 or TRBV6-3 with TRBJ2-2, with D uncertain. The V end lost 5 bases, the J end lost 6 bases, and 10 bases lay between the germline ends. Germline V CDR1 and CDR2: MNHEY, SVGEGT. The CDR3 covers 13 residues. CDR3 bases: TGTGCCAGCAGTGATGGACGTCCCGGGGAGCTGTTTTTT. Its protein is CASSDGRPGELFF.

This clonotype was detected a few times. The rearrangement links TRBV12-3 or TRBV12-4 to TRBJ2-3; 9 nucleotides line up with TRBD2. J gave up 3 bases and V 9 bases, and 4 bases lay outside the gene matches. The CDR3 has 13 amino acids. The CDR3 nucleotides are TGTGCCAGTCGACTAGCGGCTACAGATACGCAGTATTTT. Its translation is CASRLAATDTQYF.

The chain is built from TRBV20-1 and TRBJ2-1, with D possibly being TRBD2 (6 bases). The V and J ends lost 6 bases and 3 bases respectively, with 15 bases between them. This CDR3 is 14 amino acids long. Germline V gene sequence: CDR1 DFQATT, CDR2 SNEGSKA (reference sequence). Here the CDR3 DNA reads TGCAGTGCGCATAACCGGGACTTCTACAATGAGCAGTTCTTC. Translation gives CSAHNRDFYNEQFF.

This clonotype came up a few times. The CDR3 bases are TGTGCCAGCAGCTTAGTCGGGACTAGCGGAAAATACAATGAGCAGTTCTTC. This encodes CASSLVGTSGKYNEQFF. The chain carries TRBV7-2 and TRBJ2-1; 11 bases are a match to TRBD2. V trimming: 1 base; J trimming: 4 bases; junction bases outside the gene matches: 6. The length of the CDR3 is 17 residues. Germline V gene sequence: CDR1 SGHTA, CDR2 FQGNSA. The variable domain in full, with the rest retrieved from reference TRBV7-2 and TRBJ2-1, is GAGVSQSPSNKVTEKGKDVELRCDPISGHTALYWYRQSLGQGLEFLIYFQGNSAPDKSGLPSDRFSAERTGGSVSTLTIQRTQQEDSAVYLCASSLVGTSGKYNEQFFGPGTRLTVL.

The chain joins TRBV7-8 to TRBJ1-1; TRBD1 aligns across 7 bases. The J segment lost 4 bases and the V segment lost 2 bases, leaving 7 bases of the junction unmatched. CDR3 size: 15 residues. Germline CDR1 and CDR2: SGHVS and FQNEAQ. In DNA form, the CDR3 reads TGTGCCAGCAGCTTATCCCGACAGGGTAGCACTGAAGCTTTCTTT. Protein: CASSLSRQGSTEAFF.

This clonotype was seen only a few times. The rearrangement joins TRBV5-3 to TRBJ2-7; 9 bases map to TRBD1. TRBV5-3 is an ORF; its function is uncertain. The CDR3 has 13 amino acids. After removal of 8 bases from V and 4 bases from J, the junction contained 7 bases not matched to a gene. The CDR3: CASTGQGTYEQYV. DNA of the CDR3: TGTGCCAGCACGGGACAGGGAACGTACGAGCAGTACGTC.

The table lists this clonotype with a few counts. The V and J genes are TRBV7-6 and TRBJ2-1; D remains ambiguous. The V gene lost 1 base and the J gene lost 0 bases, with 7 bases spanning the gap. Germline V lookup: CDR1 SGHVS, CDR2 FNYEAQ. The CDR3 is 15 amino acids. In DNA, the CDR3 is TGTGCCAGCAGCTTAGGGGATAACTCCTACAATGAGCAGTTCTTC. This gives the protein CASSLGDNSYNEQFF.

This clonotype was recorded a few times. V gene TRBV5-5 combines with J gene TRBJ1-5; no clear D. The CDR3 sequence is 14 residues long. In germline, CDR1 is SGHKS, CDR2 YYEKEE (reference sequence). Trimming pared 7 bases from V and 1 base from J, leaving 12 bases between. CDR3 bases: TGTGCCAGCGCCCGGGCGGGGAGCAATCAGCCCCAGCATTTT. Translated, it gives CASARAGSNQPQHF.

The chain uses TRBV7-3 and TRBJ1-2, with D unresolved. The germline CDR1 and CDR2 sequences are SGHTA and FQGTGA. CDR3 length: 14 amino acids. V was clipped by 2 bases and J by 6 bases, with 13 bases between them. This chain's CDR3 is CASSLDGFGDGYTF. CDR3 bases: TGTGCCAGCAGCTTAGATGGGTTTGGCGATGGCTACACCTTC. The complete variable domain, with remaining parts taken from reference TRBV7-3 and TRBJ1-2, reads GAGVSQTPSNKVTEKGKYVELRCDPISGHTALYWYRQSLGQGPEFLIYFQGTGAADDSGLPNDRFFAVRPEGSVSTLKIQRTERGDSAVYLCASSLDGFGDGYTFGSGTRLTVV.

This sequence joins TRBV7-2 and TRBJ2-4; 8 bases match TRBD2. The V gene's germline CDR1 is SGHTA and CDR2 FQGNSA. Trimming removed 7 bases from V and 2 bases from J; junction bases left unmatched: 7. The CDR3 runs 15 residues. CDR3 amino acids: CASKGIAGTKNIQYF. CDR3 coding DNA: TGTGCCAGCAAAGGAATAGCGGGGACCAAAAACATTCAGTACTTC.

The rearrangement uses TRBV12-3 or TRBV12-4 and TRBJ2-2; the D gene could be TRBD1 or TRBD2 (7 bases each). The V gene lost 2 bases and the J gene lost 5 bases, with 12 bases spanning the gap. The CDR3 extends over 15 amino acids. The CDR3: CASSLLQGGTGELFF. Written as DNA, the CDR3 is TGTGCCAGCAGTTTACTGCAGGGGGGGACCGGGGAGCTGTTTTTT.

The table lists this clonotype with a few counts. The rearrangement uses TRBV12-5 and TRBJ1-1; a weak D match, TRBD1 (5 bases). The CDR3 covers 15 residues. Germline V gene sequence: CDR1 LGHNT, CDR2 FRNRAP. The V end was cut by 1 base, the J end by 1 base, with 10 bases between. This CDR3 is CASGLGPGRNTEAFF. CDR3 nucleotide sequence: TGTGCTAGTGGTTTGGGACCGGGACGGAACACTGAAGCTTTCTTT.

The rearrangement uses TRBV29-1 and TRBJ2-7; D unresolved. This CDR3 spans 11 amino acids. V lost 1 base to trimming and J lost 4 bases, with 5 bases between them. Germline CDR1 SQVTM, CDR2 ANQGSEA. The CDR3 here is CSVEVGYEQYV. The CDR3 nucleotides are TGCAGCGTTGAAGTTGGATACGAGCAGTACGTC.

The chain recombines TRBV11-2 with TRBJ2-7; TRBD2 agrees at 9 bases. The CDR3 sequence is 15 residues long. Trimming at V came to 8 bases and at J to 3 bases, leaving 11 bases not matched to a gene. Germline V gives CDR1 SGHAT, CDR2 FQNNGV. As DNA, the CDR3 is TGTGCCAGCGTTAAGTGGGCGGGAGGGAGCTACGAGCAGTACGTC. Translation gives CASVKWAGGSYEQYV.